Sequencing of this T cell receptor beta chain was carried out in a study of cytomegalovirus exposure and HLA in healthy donors. Study-level results: Clonal expansion, a later analysis showed, was greater in HLA-associated TCR beta chains than in equally common others. The authors considered a cluster of highly shared sequence variants likely to be a sequencing artifact.

This clone has just one count. Its antigen is not identified. J lost 3 bases, V lost 4 bases, and 11 bases had no gene match. Germline CDR1 is SGHRS and CDR2 is YFSETQ. The CDR3 consists of 16 residues. PCR involved 60 Vbeta and 13 Jbeta primers. Sequencing was performed with immunoSEQ multiplex PCR; in TCRdb, only in-frame clones are kept and a portion is missing. The sample contains about 160,000 clones, roughly 78% of which appear only once. The donors were healthy bone marrow donors. The sequenced sample was PBMCs. The receptor was derived from a man between 40 and 49 years old in good health and CMV-seronegative. The chain employs TRBV5-1 and TRBJ2-5; 8 positions agree with TRBD1. Written as DNA, the CDR3 is TGCGCCAGCAGCCGGCTGGGACAGGCGGCTAAAGAGACCCAGTACTTC. Amino acids: CASSRLGQAAKETQYF.